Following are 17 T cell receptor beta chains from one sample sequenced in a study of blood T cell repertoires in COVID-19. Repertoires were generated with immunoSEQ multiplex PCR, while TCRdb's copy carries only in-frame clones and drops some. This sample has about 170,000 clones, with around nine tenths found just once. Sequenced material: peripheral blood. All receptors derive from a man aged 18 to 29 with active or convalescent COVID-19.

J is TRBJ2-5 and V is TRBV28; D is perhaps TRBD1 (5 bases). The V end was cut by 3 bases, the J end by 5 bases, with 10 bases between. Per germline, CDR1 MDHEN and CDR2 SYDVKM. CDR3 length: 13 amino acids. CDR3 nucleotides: TGTGCCAGCAGTTTTGGGGCAACGGAGACCCAGTACTTC. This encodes CASSFGATETQYF.

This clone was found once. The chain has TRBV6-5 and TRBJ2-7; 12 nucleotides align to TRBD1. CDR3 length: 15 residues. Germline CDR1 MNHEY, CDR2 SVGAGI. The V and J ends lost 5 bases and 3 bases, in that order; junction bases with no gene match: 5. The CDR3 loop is CASSTGQGAVYEQYV. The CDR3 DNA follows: TGTGCCAGCAGTACGGGACAGGGGGCGGTCTACGAGCAGTACGTC.

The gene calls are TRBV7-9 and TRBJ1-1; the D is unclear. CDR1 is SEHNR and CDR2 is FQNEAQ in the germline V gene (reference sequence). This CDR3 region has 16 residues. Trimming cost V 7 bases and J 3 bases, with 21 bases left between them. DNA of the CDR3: TGTGCCAGCATCTACGTCGGGGAAAACTTTGACACTGAAGCTTTCTTT. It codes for CASIYVGENFDTEAFF.

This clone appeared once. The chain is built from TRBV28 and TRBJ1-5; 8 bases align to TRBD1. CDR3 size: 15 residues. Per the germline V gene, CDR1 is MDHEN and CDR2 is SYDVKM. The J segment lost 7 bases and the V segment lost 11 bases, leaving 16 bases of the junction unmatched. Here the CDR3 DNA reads TGTGCCGTCACAGGGGGGCGAGGGCTTTACCAGCCCCAGCATTTT. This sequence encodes CAVTGGRGLYQPQHF.

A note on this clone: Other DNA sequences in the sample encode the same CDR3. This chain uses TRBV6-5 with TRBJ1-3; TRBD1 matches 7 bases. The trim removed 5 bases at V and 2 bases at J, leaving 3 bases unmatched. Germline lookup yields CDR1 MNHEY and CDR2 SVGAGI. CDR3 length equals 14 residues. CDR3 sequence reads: CASSKTGTGNTIYF. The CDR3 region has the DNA TGTGCCAGCAGTAAGACAGGGACTGGAAACACCATATATTTT.

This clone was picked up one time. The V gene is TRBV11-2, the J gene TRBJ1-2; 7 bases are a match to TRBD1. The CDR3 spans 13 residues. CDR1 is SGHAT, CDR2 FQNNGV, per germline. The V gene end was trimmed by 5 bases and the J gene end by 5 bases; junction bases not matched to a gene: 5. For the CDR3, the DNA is TGTGCCAGCAGCCCGGGACAGCCATATGGCTACACCTTC. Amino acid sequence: CASSPGQPYGYTF. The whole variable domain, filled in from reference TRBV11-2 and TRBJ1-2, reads EAGVAQSPRYKIIEKRQSVAFWCNPISGHATLYWYQQILGQGPKLLIQFQNNGVVDDSQLPKDRFSAERLKGVDSTLKIQPAKLEDSAVYLCASSPGQPYGYTFGSGTRLTVV.

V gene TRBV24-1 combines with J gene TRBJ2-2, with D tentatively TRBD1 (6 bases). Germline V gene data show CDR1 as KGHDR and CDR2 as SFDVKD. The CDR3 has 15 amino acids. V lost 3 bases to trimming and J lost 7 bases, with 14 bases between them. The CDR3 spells CATSDPGASHGELFF. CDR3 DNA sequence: TGTGCCACCAGTGATCCAGGGGCATCCCACGGGGAGCTGTTTTTT.

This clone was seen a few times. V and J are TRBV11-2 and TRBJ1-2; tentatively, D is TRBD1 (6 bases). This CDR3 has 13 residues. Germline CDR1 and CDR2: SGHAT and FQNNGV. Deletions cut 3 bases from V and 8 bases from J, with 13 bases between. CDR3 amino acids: CASSLDNQGGYTF. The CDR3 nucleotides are TGTGCCAGCAGCTTGGACAACCAGGGGGGCTACACCTTC.

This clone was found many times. CDR3 DNA sequence: TGTGCCAGCAGTTTACAGGGAAAGACCCAGTACTTC. Residues: CASSLQGKTQYF. The gene calls are TRBV28 and TRBJ2-5, with D perhaps matching TRBD1 (5 bases). Trimming removed 2 bases at V and 6 bases at J, with 7 bases between. The CDR3 extends over 12 amino acids. CDR1 and CDR2 from the germline V gene are MDHEN and SYDVKM.

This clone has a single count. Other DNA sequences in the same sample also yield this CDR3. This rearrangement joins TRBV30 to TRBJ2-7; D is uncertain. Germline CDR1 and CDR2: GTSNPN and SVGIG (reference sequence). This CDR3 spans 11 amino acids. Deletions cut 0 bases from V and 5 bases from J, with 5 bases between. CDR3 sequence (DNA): TGTGCCTGGAGTGTCCGGGACGAGCAGTACTTC. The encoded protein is CAWSVRDEQYF.

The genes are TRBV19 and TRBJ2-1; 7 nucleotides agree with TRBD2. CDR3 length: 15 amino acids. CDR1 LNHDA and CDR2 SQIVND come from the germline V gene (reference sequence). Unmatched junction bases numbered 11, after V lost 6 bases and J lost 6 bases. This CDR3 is CASSTLARSRNEQFF. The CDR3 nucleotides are TGTGCCAGTAGCACACTAGCGCGGAGTCGCAATGAGCAGTTCTTC.

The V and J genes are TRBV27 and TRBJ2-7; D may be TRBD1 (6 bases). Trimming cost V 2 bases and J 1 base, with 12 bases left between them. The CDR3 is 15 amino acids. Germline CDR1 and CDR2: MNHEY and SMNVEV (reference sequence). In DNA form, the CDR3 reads TGTGCCAGCAGTTTAGCAGGGGACGCATCCTACGAGCAGTACTTC. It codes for CASSLAGDASYEQYF.

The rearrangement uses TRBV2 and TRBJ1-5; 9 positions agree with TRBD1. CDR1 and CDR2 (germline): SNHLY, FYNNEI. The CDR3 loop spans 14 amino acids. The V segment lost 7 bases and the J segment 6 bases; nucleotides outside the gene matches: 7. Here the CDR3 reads CASNPGQGGQPQHF. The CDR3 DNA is TGTGCCAGCAACCCGGGACAGGGCGGTCAGCCCCAGCATTTT.

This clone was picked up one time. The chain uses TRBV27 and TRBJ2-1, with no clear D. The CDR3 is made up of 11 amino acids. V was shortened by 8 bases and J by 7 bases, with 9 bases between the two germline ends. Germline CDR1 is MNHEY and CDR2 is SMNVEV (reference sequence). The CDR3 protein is CASSLGNEQFF. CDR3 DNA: TGTGCCAGCTCCCTCGGGAATGAGCAGTTCTTC.

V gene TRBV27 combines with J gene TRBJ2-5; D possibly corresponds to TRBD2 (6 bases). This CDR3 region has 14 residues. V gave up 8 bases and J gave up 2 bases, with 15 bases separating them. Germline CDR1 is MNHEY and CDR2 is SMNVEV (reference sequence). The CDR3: CASGIGGGQETQYF. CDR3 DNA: TGTGCCAGCGGCATCGGGGGTGGGCAAGAGACCCAGTACTTC.

The CDR3 loop reads CASSLMPTASAKNIQYF. The DNA of the CDR3 is TGTGCCAGCAGCTTAATGCCCACAGCCAGTGCCAAAAACATTCAGTACTTC. The J gene is TRBJ2-4, the V gene TRBV7-8; D is unresolved. V dropped 2 bases and J dropped 1 base, with 15 bases sitting between them. This CDR3 contains 17 residues. In germline, CDR1 is SGHVS, CDR2 FQNEAQ.

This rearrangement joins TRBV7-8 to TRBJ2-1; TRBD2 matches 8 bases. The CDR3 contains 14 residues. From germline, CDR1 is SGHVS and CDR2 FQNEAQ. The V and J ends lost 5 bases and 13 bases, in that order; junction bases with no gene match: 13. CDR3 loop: CASSPKLQREKQFF. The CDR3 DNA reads TGTGCCAGCAGCCCCAAACTCCAGCGGGAGAAACAGTTCTTC.